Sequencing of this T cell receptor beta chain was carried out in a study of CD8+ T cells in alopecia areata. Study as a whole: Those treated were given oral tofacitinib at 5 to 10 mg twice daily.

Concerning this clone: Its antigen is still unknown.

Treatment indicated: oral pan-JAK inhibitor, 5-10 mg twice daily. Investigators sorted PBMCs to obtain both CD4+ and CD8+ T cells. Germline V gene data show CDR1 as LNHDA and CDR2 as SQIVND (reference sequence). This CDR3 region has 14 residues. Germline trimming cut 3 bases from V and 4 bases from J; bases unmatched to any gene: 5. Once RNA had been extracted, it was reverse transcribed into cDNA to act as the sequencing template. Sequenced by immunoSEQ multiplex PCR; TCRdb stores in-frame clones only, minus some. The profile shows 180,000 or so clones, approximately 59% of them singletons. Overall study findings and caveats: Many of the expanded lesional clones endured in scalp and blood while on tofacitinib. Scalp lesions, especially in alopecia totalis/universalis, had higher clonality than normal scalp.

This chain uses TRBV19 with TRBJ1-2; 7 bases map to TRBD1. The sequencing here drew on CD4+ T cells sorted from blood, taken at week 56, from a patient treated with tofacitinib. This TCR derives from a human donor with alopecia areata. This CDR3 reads CASSMDRWSYGYTF. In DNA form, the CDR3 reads TGTGCCAGTAGTATGGACAGGTGGAGCTATGGCTACACCTTC.